This paragraph reports one TCR beta chain. It has no known antigen specificity. Qualities for individual bases were not recorded, and no much larger clone is one base off. The time point label, read with the paper, signifies: cells obtained before transplantation from donor or recipient. CD3+CD4+ and CD3+CD8+ populations were FACS-sorted from unstimulated pre-transplant donor and recipient cells taken from spleen or lymph nodes. The data stem from a study of graft-versus-host responses after intestinal transplantation (dated by TCRdb to the early 2020s). With respect to the entire study: The transplants that recipients received were multivisceral, liver-intestinal, or isolated intestinal. Anti-thymocyte globulin induction was given to all recipients, followed by maintenance tacrolimus and steroids for approximately three years. Bulk TCR-beta CDR3 sequencing was used to track graft-versus-host and host-versus-graft alloreactive T cell clones in the graft, circulation and bone marrow after intestinal transplantation. To identify alloreactive clones, pre-transplant mixed lymphocyte reaction products were sequenced and then compared with unstimulated pre-transplant donor and recipient T cells. Of the roughly 25 intestinal transplant recipients enrolled in the cohort, one of whom was a retransplant, 3 patients without pretransplant specimens were excluded. A peak of at least 4% donor T cells among recipient peripheral blood mononuclear cells was the definition used for donor T cell macrochimerism. Samples from three later patients were sequenced in-house on an Illumina MiSeq with MiXCR processing rather than by the commercial service.

Reading from cysteine to phenylalanine, the CDR3 counts 17 amino acids. The entry retains the CDR3 DNA only, 51 bases that are in frame from base 1. V and J are truncated by 6 bases and 4 bases respectively, leaving an intervening sequence of 22 bases. CDR1 and CDR2 are drawn from the germline V gene: SNHLY, FYNNEI. The investigation overall reported the following: GvH clones were detected in recipient bone marrow, and some of these GvH clones were observed earlier in ileal mucosa or blood, consistent with an intestinal mucosal origin. Early after transplant, peak levels of circulating GvH clones were associated with declines in HvG clones. The relatively low number and heterogeneity of intestinal transplant patients limited the conclusions. High GvH to HvG T cell clonal ratios were observed in the allografts of patients with donor T cell macrochimerism.

The library relied on the immunoSEQ multiplex PCR assay. In most patients, genomic DNA was isolated using the Qiagen DNeasy Blood and Tissue Kit and sent frozen to Adaptive Biotechnologies for TCR sequencing. Adaptive Biotechnologies carried out high-throughput TCR-beta CDR3 sequencing of genomic DNA for most patients. As for the original processing: Adaptive's ImmunoSEQ software supplied the TCR sequencing data for roughly 17 patients, while MiXCR and VDJtools were used to process three other patients. CD4 versus CD8 sorting errors were corrected by removing sequences found in both subsets at a frequency ratio below 5:1. CDR3 nucleotide sequences shared by donor and recipient were removed because the origin of these sequences could not be assigned. To be classed as alloreactive, a clone needed at least 2-fold expansion over unstimulated cells and a minimum CFSE-low frequency of 0.002% (template counts) or 0.001% (read counts). A clone was considered mappable if detected in the sequenced pre-transplant spleen, lymph node, or MLR CFSE-low populations of the donor or recipient. The cumulative frequency of alloreactive clones was calculated as a percentage of all sequences, weighted by copy number. Not all clones reach the TCRdb copy of this immuneACCESS table, which keeps in-frame sequences only. Checked studies attribute under half of the gap to unresolved V genes and leave the rest unexplained. The D gene and trimming were derived from the DNA, and the V and J assignments and clone size from that table. Counted in this sample were 25,000 or so clones; roughly 80% of them appeared once. The top ten constitute roughly 0.7% of the sample.

Sequences were derived from unstimulated CD4+ T cells sorted from spleen or lymph node cells, sampled before intestinal transplant. The rearrangement joined TRBV2 to TRBJ1-5, and perhaps TRBD1 as D gene, on 5 matching bases. This receptor was identified in a human donor who received an intestinal transplant. Read as DNA, the sequence is TGTGCCAGCAGCCCCAGGAGGGCAGGGAGAATGAATCAGCCCCAGCATTTT. The encoded protein is CASSPRRAGRMNQPQHF.